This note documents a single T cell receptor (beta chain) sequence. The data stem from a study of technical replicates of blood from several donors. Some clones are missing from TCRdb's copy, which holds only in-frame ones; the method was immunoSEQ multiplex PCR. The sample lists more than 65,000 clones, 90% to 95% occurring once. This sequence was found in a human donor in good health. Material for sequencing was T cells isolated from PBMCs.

The CDR3 DNA is TGTGCCAGCAGCTTGAGGAGGGTGGAGTACACCGGGGAGCTGTTTTTT. This gives the protein CASSLRRVEYTGELFF. The rearrangement joins TRBV5-4 to TRBJ2-2, with a tentative D call TRBD2 (6 bases). Trimming pared 1 base from V and 3 bases from J, leaving 13 bases between. The CDR3 totals 16 residues. The germline CDR1 and CDR2 sequences are SGHNT and YYREEE (reference sequence).